This TCR beta chain stems from a study of cytomegalovirus exposure and HLA in healthy donors. Notes on the study in general: Researchers reported that a few CMV-associated chains were confirmed in vitro as CMV antigen-specific. Later on, an analysis tied some 17,000 TCR beta sequences to HLA alleles at 0.05 false discovery rate.

There are 17 residues in the CDR3. The germline V gene has CDR1 SGHTA and CDR2 FQGNSA. The V end was cut by 4 bases, the J end by 1 base, with 17 bases between. Note on this clone: The antigen remains undetermined.

PCR involved 60 Vbeta and 13 Jbeta primers. Method: immunoSEQ multiplex PCR; TCRdb's copy keeps in-frame clones and lacks some. This table holds under 85,000 clones, 60% to 85% found once. This TCR came from a man aged 35-49 years in good health and CMV-seronegative. Sequencing was done on a sample of PBMCs. This chain connects TRBV7-2 to TRBJ2-4, with D tentatively TRBD1 (5 bases). This CDR3 reads CASSSSYLQAAKNIQYF. DNA of the CDR3: TGTGCCAGCAGCTCCAGTTATCTACAGGCTGCCAAAAACATTCAGTACTTC.